This T cell receptor (beta chain) came from a study of blood T cells in healthy people across ages. The use of a sample-barcoded 5' primer and a J-beta primer mix characterized a second PCR of about 7 to 12 cycles. MiXCR was run by TCRdb on the 5' RACE reads, yielding one entry per CDR3 protein. The repertoire holds hundreds of thousands of distinct CDR3 sequences, with roughly 49% as singletons. Trimming stripped 2 bases from V and 5 bases from J, with 21 bases between. Germline V gene lookup returns CDR1 MNHEY and CDR2 SVGEGT. CDR3 size: 17 residues. In this sample, this clonotype turned up a few times.

The chain employs TRBV6-2 or TRBV6-3 and TRBJ1-2; tentative D call: TRBD1 (6 bases). Material: blood. The source is a woman in her fifties or sixties in good health. The DNA for the CDR3 is TGTGCCAGCAGTTACCTTCATAGGACAGATTACTCGTATGGCTACACCTTC. Its protein is CASSYLHRTDYSYGYTF.